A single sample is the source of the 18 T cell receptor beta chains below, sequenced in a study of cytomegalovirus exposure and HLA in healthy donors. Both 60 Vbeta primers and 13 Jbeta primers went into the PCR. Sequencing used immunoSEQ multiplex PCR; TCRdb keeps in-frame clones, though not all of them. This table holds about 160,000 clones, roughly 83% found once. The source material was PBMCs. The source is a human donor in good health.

The CDR3 loop reads CATSRTASSEVKNIQYF. Written as DNA, the CDR3 is TGTGCCACCAGCAGGACGGCTTCTAGTGAAGTCAAAAACATTCAGTACTTC. The chain joins TRBV15 to TRBJ2-4; D is unclear. CDR3 length equals 17 residues. Germline assignment: CDR1 LNHNV and CDR2 YYDKDF (reference sequence). Between the trimmed V and J ends, which lost 3 bases and 3 bases, there was a span of 18 bases.

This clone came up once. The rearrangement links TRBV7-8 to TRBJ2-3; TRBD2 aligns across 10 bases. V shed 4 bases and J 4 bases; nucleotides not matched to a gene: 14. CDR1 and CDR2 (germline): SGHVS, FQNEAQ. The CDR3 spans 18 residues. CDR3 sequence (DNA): TGTGCCAGCAGCTCCAAGGGGGTGAGACTAGCGGGTCCAGATACGCAGTATTTT. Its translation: CASSSKGVRLAGPDTQYF.

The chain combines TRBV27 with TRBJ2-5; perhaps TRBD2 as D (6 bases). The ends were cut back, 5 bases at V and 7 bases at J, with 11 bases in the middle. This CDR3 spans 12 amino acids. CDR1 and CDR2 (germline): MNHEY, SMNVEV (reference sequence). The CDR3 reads CASSGLLGTQYF. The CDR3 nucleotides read TGTGCCAGCAGTGGACTATTGGGGACCCAGTACTTC.

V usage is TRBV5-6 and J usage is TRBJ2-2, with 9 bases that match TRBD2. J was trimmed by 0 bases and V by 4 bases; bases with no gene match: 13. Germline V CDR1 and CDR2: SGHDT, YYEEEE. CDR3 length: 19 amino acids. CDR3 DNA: TGTGCCAGCAGCCCTGGACTAGCGCGTATTTCCTCGAACACCGGGGAGCTGTTTTTT. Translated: CASSPGLARISSNTGELFF.

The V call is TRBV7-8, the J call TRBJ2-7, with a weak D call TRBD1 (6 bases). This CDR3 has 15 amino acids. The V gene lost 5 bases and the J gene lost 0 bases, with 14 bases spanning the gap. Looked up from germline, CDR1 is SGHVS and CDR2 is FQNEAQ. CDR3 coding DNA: TGTGCCAGCAGCCCATACAGGGCCGACTCCTACGAGCAGTACTTC. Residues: CASSPYRADSYEQYF.

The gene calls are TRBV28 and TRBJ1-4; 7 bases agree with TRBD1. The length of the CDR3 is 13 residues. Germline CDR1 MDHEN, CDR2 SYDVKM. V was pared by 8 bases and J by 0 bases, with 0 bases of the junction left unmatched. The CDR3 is CASGTATNEKLFF. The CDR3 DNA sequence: TGTGCCAGCGGGACAGCAACTAATGAAAAACTGTTTTTT.

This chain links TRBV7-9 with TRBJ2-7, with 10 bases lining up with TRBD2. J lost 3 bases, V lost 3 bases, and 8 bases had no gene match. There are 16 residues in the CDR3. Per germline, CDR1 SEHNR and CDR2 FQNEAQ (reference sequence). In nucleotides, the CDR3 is TGTGCCAGCAGCTTCCCGGCTAGCGGGAGTGACTACGAGCAGTACTTC. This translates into CASSFPASGSDYEQYF.

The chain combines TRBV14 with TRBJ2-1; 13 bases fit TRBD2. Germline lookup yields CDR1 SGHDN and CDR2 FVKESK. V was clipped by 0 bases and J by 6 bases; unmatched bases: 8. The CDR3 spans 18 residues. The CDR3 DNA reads TGTGCCAGCAGCCAAGAAGGGACTAGCGGGATGTTAGGCAATGAGCAGTTCTTC. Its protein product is CASSQEGTSGMLGNEQFF. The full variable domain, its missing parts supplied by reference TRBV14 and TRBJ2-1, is EAGVTQFPSHSVIEKGQTVTLRCDPISGHDNLYWYRRVMGKEIKFLLHFVKESKQDESGMPNNRFLAERTGGTYSTLKVQPAELEDSGVYFCASSQEGTSGMLGNEQFFGPGTRLTVL.

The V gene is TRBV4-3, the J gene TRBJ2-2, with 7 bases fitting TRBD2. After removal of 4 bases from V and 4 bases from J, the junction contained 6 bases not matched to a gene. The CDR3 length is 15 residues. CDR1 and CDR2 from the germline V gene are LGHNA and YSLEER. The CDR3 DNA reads TGCGCCAGCAGCCTCCTGCGGGGGAGCACCGGGGAGCTGTTTTTT. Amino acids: CASSLLRGSTGELFF.

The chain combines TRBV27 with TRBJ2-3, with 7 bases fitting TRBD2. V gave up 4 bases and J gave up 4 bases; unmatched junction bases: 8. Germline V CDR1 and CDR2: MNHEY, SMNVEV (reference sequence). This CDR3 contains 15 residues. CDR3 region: CASSSRTRSPDTQYF. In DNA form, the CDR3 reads TGTGCCAGCAGTTCGCGGACTAGGTCCCCAGATACGCAGTATTTT.

In DNA form, the CDR3 reads TGTGCCAGCAGCCCCAGGGACTCCAGTGTTATTGGCTACACCTTC. Amino acid sequence: CASSPRDSSVIGYTF. The chain couples TRBV4-2 to TRBJ1-2; D is perhaps TRBD1 (5 bases). The CDR3 is 15 residues long. V was trimmed by 4 bases and J by 7 bases, leaving 19 bases between them. The germline V gene encodes CDR1 LGHNA and CDR2 YNFKEQ.

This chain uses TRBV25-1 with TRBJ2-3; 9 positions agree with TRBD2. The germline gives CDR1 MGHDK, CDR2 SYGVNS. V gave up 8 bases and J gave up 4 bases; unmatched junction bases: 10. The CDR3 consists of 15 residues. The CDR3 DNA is TGTGCCAGCCTCCGGCGGGGGGGCAACGCAGATACGCAGTATTTT. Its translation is CASLRRGGNADTQYF. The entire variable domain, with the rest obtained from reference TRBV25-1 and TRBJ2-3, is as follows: EADIYQTPRYLVIGTGKKITLECSQTMGHDKMYWYQQDPGMELHLIHYSYGVNSTEKGDLSSESTVSRIRTEHFPLTLESARPSHTSQYLCASLRRGGNADTQYFGPGTRLTVL.

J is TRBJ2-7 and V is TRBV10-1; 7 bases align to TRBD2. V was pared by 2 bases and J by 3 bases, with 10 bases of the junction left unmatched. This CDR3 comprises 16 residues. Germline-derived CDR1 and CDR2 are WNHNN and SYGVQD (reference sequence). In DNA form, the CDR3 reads TGCGCCAGCAGTGAGGGGTTTCCAGCGGGGAACTACGAGCAGTACTTC. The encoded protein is CASSEGFPAGNYEQYF.

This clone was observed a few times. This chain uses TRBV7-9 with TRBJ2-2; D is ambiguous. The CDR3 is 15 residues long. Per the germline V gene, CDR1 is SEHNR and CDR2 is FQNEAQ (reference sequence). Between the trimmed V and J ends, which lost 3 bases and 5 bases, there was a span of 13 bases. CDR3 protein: CASSFQHVSTGELFF. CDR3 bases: TGTGCCAGCAGCTTTCAACATGTTTCAACCGGGGAGCTGTTTTTT.

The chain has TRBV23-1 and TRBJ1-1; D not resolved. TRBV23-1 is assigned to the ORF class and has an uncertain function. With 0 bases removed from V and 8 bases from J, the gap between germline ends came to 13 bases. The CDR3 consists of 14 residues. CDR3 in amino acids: CASSQSPLPSEAFF. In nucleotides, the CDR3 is TGCGCCAGCAGTCAATCCCCACTTCCTAGCGAAGCTTTCTTT.

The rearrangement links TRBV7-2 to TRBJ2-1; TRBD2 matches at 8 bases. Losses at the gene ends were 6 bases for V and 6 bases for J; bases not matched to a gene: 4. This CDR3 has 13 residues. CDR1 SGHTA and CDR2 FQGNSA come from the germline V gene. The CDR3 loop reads CASRPGTSNEQFF. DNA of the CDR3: TGTGCCAGCAGACCCGGGACTAGCAATGAGCAGTTCTTC.

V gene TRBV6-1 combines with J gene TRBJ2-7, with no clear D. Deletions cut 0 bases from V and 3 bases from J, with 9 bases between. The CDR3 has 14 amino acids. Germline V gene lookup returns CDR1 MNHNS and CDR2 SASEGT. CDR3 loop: CASSEALRSYEQYF. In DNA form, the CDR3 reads TGTGCCAGCAGTGAAGCCCTGCGGAGCTACGAGCAGTACTTC.

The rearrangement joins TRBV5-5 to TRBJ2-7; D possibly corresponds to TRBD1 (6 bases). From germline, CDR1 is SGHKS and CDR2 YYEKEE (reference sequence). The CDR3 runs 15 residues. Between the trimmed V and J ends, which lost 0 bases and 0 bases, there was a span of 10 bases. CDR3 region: CASSLATGSSYEQYF. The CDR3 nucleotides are TGTGCCAGCAGCTTGGCCACAGGGAGCTCCTACGAGCAGTACTTC.